Below are 19 T cell receptor beta chains sequenced from a single sample in a study of blood T cell repertoires in COVID-19 (dated by TCRdb to the early 2020s). The method behind the library was the immunoSEQ multiplex PCR assay. TCRdb stores this immuneACCESS table with in-frame sequences only. Part of the clones is absent; in the studies checked, under half of the shortfall reflects unresolved V genes, and no reason is known for the rest. The sample table holds 220,000 or so clones, of which 90% were seen once. About 14% of the sample is held by the ten biggest clonotypes. Sample: PBMCs or T cells enriched from blood (not recorded which). These receptor sequences come from a man aged 25-45 years who had been exposed to COVID-19.

J is TRBJ2-6 and V is TRBV12-5; 9 nucleotides align to TRBD1. This CDR3 has 16 residues. Germline lookup yields CDR1 LGHNT and CDR2 FRNRAP. V trimming: 2 bases; J trimming: 9 bases; junction bases outside the gene matches: 8. The CDR3 loop is CASGLSPGQGVNVLTF. The CDR3 nucleotides are TGTGCTAGTGGTTTGTCACCGGGACAGGGAGTCAACGTCCTGACTTTC. The entire variable domain, with the rest obtained from reference TRBV12-5 and TRBJ2-6, is as follows: DARVTQTPRHKVTEMGQEVTMRCQPILGHNTVFWYRQTMMQGLELLAYFRNRAPLDDSGMPKDRFSAEMPDATLATLKIQPSEPRDSAVYFCASGLSPGQGVNVLTFGAGSRLTVL.

The chain combines TRBV10-3 with TRBJ2-2, with 8 bases identical to TRBD1. The germline gives CDR1 ENHRY, CDR2 SYGVKD. CDR3 length equals 14 residues. J lost 3 bases, V lost 4 bases, and 1 base had no gene match. CDR3: CAISVGQDTGELFF. Here the CDR3 DNA reads TGTGCCATCAGTGTGGGACAGGACACCGGGGAGCTGTTTTTT.

The J gene is TRBJ2-5, the V gene TRBV1; the table assigns TRBD2, which was not confirmed against the DNA. TRBV1 is a listed pseudogene. The CDR3 totals 14 residues. This CDR3 is CTSSPIEMEETQYF. The CDR3 DNA sequence: TGCACCAGCAGCCCCATCGAGATGGAGGAGACCCAGTACTTC.

The chain carries TRBV3-1 (or the pseudogene TRBV3-2) and TRBJ1-1; D is unclear. Trimming took 4 bases from V and 2 from J, leaving 5 bases between them. The CDR3 is made up of 12 amino acids. The germline V gene has CDR1 LGHDT and CDR2 YNNKEL (reference sequence). This CDR3 is CASSRANTEAFF. CDR3 in DNA: TGTGCCAGCAGCCGGGCTAACACTGAAGCTTTCTTT.

The CDR3, as DNA: TGCGCCAGCAGCCCCGGGACTAGCGTTTACGAGCAGTACTTC. Encoded protein: CASSPGTSVYEQYF. The V and J genes are TRBV4-3 and TRBJ2-7; TRBD2 matches at 10 bases. V was pared by 4 bases and J by 4 bases, with 4 bases of the junction left unmatched. The CDR3 consists of 14 residues. From germline, CDR1 is LGHNA and CDR2 YSLEER.

In this sample, this clone turned up once. The J gene is TRBJ2-1, the V gene TRBV15; TRBD1 agrees at 10 bases. V was pared by 1 base and J by 7 bases, with 7 bases of the junction left unmatched. The CDR3 sequence is 16 residues long. The germline V gene has CDR1 LNHNV and CDR2 YYDKDF (reference sequence). The CDR3 region is CATSRVDRGRVNEQFF. The CDR3 DNA follows: TGTGCCACCAGCAGAGTTGACAGGGGGCGGGTGAATGAGCAGTTCTTC. Variable domain in full (rest from reference TRBV15 and TRBJ2-1): DAMVIQNPRYQVTQFGKPVTLSCSQTLNHNVMYWYQQKSSQAPKLLFHYYDKDFNNEADTPDNFQSRRPNTSFCFLDIRSPGLGDTAMYLCATSRVDRGRVNEQFFGPGTRLTVL.

The chain recombines TRBV4-1 with TRBJ2-2, with D possibly being TRBD2 (6 bases). This CDR3 is 15 amino acids long. V lost 3 bases to trimming and J lost 2 bases, with 10 bases between them. Germline V gene lookup returns CDR1 MGHRA and CDR2 YSYEKL. The CDR3 here is CASSHAGSNTGELFF. The CDR3 DNA is TGCGCCAGCAGCCACGCGGGGTCCAACACCGGGGAGCTGTTTTTT.

The chain employs TRBV19 and TRBJ2-6; a possible D gene is TRBD1 (5 bases). V lost 8 bases to trimming and J lost 3 bases, with 11 bases between them. Germline CDR1 and CDR2: LNHDA and SQIVND (reference sequence). The CDR3 is made up of 14 amino acids. CDR3 bases: TGTGCCAGTGCAGGGTTAGGTGGGGCCAACGTCCTGACTTTC. This codes for CASAGLGGANVLTF.

This chain links TRBV7-2 with TRBJ2-1; D gene ambiguous. Trimming cost V 5 bases and J 4 bases, with 15 bases left between them. CDR1 is SGHTA, CDR2 FQGNSA, per germline. The CDR3 spans 15 residues. Here the CDR3 DNA reads TGTGCCAGCAGCGCTAACCGGGTCGTATACAATGAGCAGTTCTTC. Translating gives CASSANRVVYNEQFF.

The genes are TRBV19 and TRBJ2-5, with 12 bases aligning to TRBD2. The CDR3 loop spans 15 amino acids. Germline V gene lookup returns CDR1 LNHDA and CDR2 SQIVND (reference sequence). Trimming cost V 5 bases and J 4 bases; bases outside gene matches: 5. Here the CDR3 reads CASSSRTSGVETQYF. The DNA for the CDR3 is TGTGCCAGTAGTTCTAGGACTAGCGGGGTAGAGACCCAGTACTTC.

The gene calls are TRBV15 and TRBJ1-2, with D possibly matching TRBD1 (5 bases). There are 13 residues in the CDR3. V lost 0 bases and J lost 8, with 10 bases in between. Per the germline V gene, CDR1 is LNHNV and CDR2 is YYDKDF (reference sequence). The CDR3 region is CATSRDRARGYTF. The CDR3 nucleotides read TGTGCCACCAGCAGAGACAGGGCTCGCGGCTACACCTTC. Together with reference TRBV15 and TRBJ1-2, the CDR3 gives the full variable domain: DAMVIQNPRYQVTQFGKPVTLSCSQTLNHNVMYWYQQKSSQAPKLLFHYYDKDFNNEADTPDNFQSRRPNTSFCFLDIRSPGLGDTAMYLCATSRDRARGYTFGSGTRLTVV.

The V gene is TRBV6-5, the J gene TRBJ2-3; TRBD2 might be the D (6 bases). V was trimmed by 2 bases and J by 5 bases, leaving 11 bases between them. The CDR3 sequence is 14 residues long. CDR1 and CDR2 (germline): MNHEY, SVGAGI. DNA for the CDR3: TGTGCCAGCAGTTACGGGAACGGGGGAGATACGCAGTATTTT. Translation: CASSYGNGGDTQYF.

This clone was seen a handful of times. This chain links TRBV3-1 (or the pseudogene TRBV3-2) with TRBJ2-2; D not resolved. V was trimmed by 2 bases and J by 8 bases, leaving 15 bases between them. The germline CDR1 and CDR2 sequences are LGHDT and YNNKEL (reference sequence). The CDR3 has 15 residues. CDR3 coding DNA: TGTGCCAGCAGCCAAAATGACGTGGGCAGTGGGGAGCTGTTTTTT. It codes for CASSQNDVGSGELFF.

The CDR3 spells CASSPGTDTTYEQYF. The CDR3 DNA sequence: TGTGCCAGCAGTCCCGGGACAGATACAACCTACGAGCAGTACTTC. The V and J genes are TRBV6-2 or TRBV6-3 and TRBJ2-7; 7 bases line up with TRBD1. Germline V gene lookup returns CDR1 MNHEY and CDR2 SVGEGT. The CDR3 is 15 residues long. The V and J ends lost 5 bases and 2 bases, in that order; junction bases with no gene match: 9.

The chain employs TRBV19 and TRBJ1-4; 11 bases line up with TRBD1. The CDR3 length is 14 residues. The trim removed 4 bases at V and 12 bases at J, leaving 7 bases unmatched. Germline assignment: CDR1 LNHDA and CDR2 SQIVND (reference sequence). This chain's CDR3 is CASSTLRTGGELFF. The CDR3 region has the DNA TGTGCCAGTAGTACCCTTAGGACAGGGGGCGAACTGTTTTTT.

This clone was detected only a few times. The rearrangement joins TRBV29-1 to TRBJ2-7; possibly TRBD1 for D (5 bases). V lost 4 bases and J lost 3, with 10 bases in between. Germline-derived CDR1 and CDR2 are SQVTM and ANQGSEA. This CDR3 has 12 amino acids. CDR3: CSVGRQGYEQYF. CDR3 sequence (DNA): TGCAGCGTTGGGCGGCAGGGCTACGAGCAGTACTTC.

The gene calls are TRBV6-2 or TRBV6-3 and TRBJ1-6; no firm D call. Trimming removed 3 bases from V and 8 bases from J, with 14 bases in between. Germline V gene sequence: CDR1 MNHEY, CDR2 SVGEGT. The CDR3 has 15 residues. CDR3 sequence: CASSYAGDVYSPLHF. CDR3 coding DNA: TGTGCCAGCAGTTATGCGGGAGACGTATATTCACCCCTCCACTTT.

This clone was seen at least ten times. The gene calls are TRBV5-1 and TRBJ2-6; no definite D call. Germline V gene sequence: CDR1 SGHRS, CDR2 YFSETQ. Trimming took 5 bases from V and 0 from J, leaving 9 bases between them. The CDR3 is made up of 15 amino acids. The DNA of the CDR3 is TGCGCCAGCAGAGCTTTCTTCTCTGGGGCCAACGTCCTGACTTTC. This codes for CASRAFFSGANVLTF.

The chain combines TRBV6-6 with TRBJ1-2; 9 bases align to TRBD1. In germline, CDR1 is MNHNY, CDR2 SVGAGI (reference sequence). Trimming cost V 5 bases and J 2 bases; bases outside gene matches: 12. The CDR3 has 17 amino acids. CDR3 protein: CASSPRTGARPNYGYTF. The CDR3 DNA reads TGTGCCAGCAGTCCACGGACAGGGGCGCGTCCGAACTATGGCTACACCTTC.